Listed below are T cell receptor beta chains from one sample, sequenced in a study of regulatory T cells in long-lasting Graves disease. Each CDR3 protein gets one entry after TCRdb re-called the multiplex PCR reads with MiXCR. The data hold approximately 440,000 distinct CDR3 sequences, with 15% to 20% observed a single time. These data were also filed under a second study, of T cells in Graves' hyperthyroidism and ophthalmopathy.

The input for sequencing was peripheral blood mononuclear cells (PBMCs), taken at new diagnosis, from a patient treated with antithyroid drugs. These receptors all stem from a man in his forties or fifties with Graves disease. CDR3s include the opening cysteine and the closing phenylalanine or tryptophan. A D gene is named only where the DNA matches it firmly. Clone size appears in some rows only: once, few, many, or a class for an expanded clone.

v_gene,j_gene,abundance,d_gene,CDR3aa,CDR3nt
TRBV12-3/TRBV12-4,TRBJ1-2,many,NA,CASSPGQIYGYTF,TGTGCCAGCAGCCCTGGACAGATCTATGGCTACACCTTC
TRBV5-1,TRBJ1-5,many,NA,CASSLEGSQPQHF,TGCGCCAGCAGCTTGGAGGGGTCTCAGCCCCAGCATTTT
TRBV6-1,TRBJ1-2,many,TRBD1,CASSRGSGYGYTF,TGTGCCAGCAGCAGGGGGAGCGGCTATGGCTACACCTTC
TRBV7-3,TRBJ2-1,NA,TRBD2,CASSSNPGTSGRANEQFF,TGTGCCAGCAGCTCTAACCCCGGGACTAGCGGGAGGGCCAATGAGCAGTTCTTC
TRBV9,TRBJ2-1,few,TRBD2,CASSVVLAGKDEQFF,TGTGCCAGCAGCGTAGTCCTAGCGGGAAAAGATGAGCAGTTCTTC
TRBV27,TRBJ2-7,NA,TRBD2,CASSLGGRAGEQYF,TGTGCCAGCAGTTTGGGCGGGAGGGCCGGGGAGCAGTACTTC
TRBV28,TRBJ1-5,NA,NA,CASSPREGLSNQPQHF,TGTGCCAGCTCACCCCGGGAGGGGCTGAGCAATCAGCCCCAGCATTTT
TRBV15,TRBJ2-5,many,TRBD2,CATSTGGRQETQYF,TGTGCCACCAGCACGGGGGGGCGCCAAGAGACCCAGTACTTC
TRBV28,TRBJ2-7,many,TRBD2,CATLSRGGYEQYF,TGTGCCACGCTCTCCCGGGGGGGATACGAGCAGTACTTC
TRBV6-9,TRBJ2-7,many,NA,CASSCSRVGQYF,TGTGCCAGCAGTTGCTCCCGGGTCGGGCAGTACTTC
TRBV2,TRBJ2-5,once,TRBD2,CASTGTSGSYETQYF,TGTGCCAGCACTGGGACTAGCGGGAGCTATGAGACCCAGTACTTC
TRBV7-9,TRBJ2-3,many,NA,CASSSPSTTGDTQYF,TGTGCCAGCAGCTCCCCTTCGACTACGGGTGATACGCAGTATTTT
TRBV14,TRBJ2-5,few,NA,CASSQDRARQFQETQYF,TGTGCCAGCAGCCAAGATCGAGCTCGACAATTTCAAGAGACCCAGTACTTC
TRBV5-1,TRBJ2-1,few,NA,CASSLAPDSHNEQFF,TGCGCCAGCAGCTTGGCTCCGGACAGCCACAATGAGCAGTTCTTC
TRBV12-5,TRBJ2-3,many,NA,CASGLGDTQYF,TGTGCTAGTGGTTTGGGTGATACGCAGTATTTT
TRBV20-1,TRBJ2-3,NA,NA,CSAELQSTDTQYF,TGCAGTGCTGAACTACAGAGCACAGATACGCAGTATTTT
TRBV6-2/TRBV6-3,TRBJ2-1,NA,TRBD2,CASKLAGGPAHVFGEQFF,TGTGCCAGCAAACTAGCGGGGGGGCCAGCCCATGTCTTCGGGGAGCAGTTCTTC
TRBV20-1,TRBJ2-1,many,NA,CSARALEHNEQFF,TGCAGTGCTAGAGCACTAGAGCACAATGAGCAGTTCTTC
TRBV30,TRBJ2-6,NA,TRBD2,CAWWGAGRRSSGANVLTF,TGTGCCTGGTGGGGAGCGGGACGCCGGAGCTCTGGGGCCAACGTCCTGACTTTC
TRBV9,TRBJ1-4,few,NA,CASSYDNEKLFF,TGTGCCAGCAGCTACGATAATGAAAAACTGTTTTTT
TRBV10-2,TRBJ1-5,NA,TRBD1,CASVPGQDSNQPQHF,TGCGCCAGCGTACCGGGACAGGATAGCAATCAGCCCCAGCATTTT
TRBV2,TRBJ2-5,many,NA,CASNRQGGETQYF,TGTGCCAGCAATCGACAGGGAGGGGAGACCCAGTACTTC
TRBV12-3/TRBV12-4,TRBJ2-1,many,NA,CASRRLANEQFF,TGTGCCAGCAGGCGTCTAGCGAATGAGCAGTTCTTC
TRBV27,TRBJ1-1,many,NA,CASSSSREAFF,TGTGCCAGCAGTTCGTCACGAGAAGCTTTCTTT
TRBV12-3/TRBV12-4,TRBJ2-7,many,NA,CASSPRPNYEQYF,TGTGCCAGCAGTCCACGGCCAAACTACGAGCAGTACTTC
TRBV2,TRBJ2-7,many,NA,CASLHREQYF,TGTGCCAGCCTCCACCGCGAGCAGTACTTC
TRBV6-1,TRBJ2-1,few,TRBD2,CASSRTSGGPGNEQFF,TGTGCCAGCAGCCGCACCTCGGGAGGGCCGGGTAATGAGCAGTTCTTC
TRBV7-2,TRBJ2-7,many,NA,CASGGQGRSYEQYF,TGTGCCAGCGGGGGCCAGGGGCGCTCCTACGAGCAGTACTTC
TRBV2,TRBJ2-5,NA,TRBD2,CASSAASGRGETQYF,TGTGCCAGCAGTGCGGCTAGCGGACGGGGAGAGACCCAGTACTTC
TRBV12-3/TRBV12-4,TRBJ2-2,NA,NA,CASSSLLGGWNTGELFF,TGTGCCAGCAGCTCCCTGCTTGGGGGGTGGAACACCGGGGAGCTGTTTTTT
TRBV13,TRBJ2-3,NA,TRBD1,CASSETGTGNKDTQYF,TGTGCCAGCAGCGAAACCGGGACAGGGAACAAGGATACGCAGTATTTT
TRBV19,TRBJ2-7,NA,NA,CASKDPSSYEQYF,TGTGCCAGTAAGGACCCAAGCTCCTACGAGCAGTACTTC
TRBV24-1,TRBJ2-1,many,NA,CATSGGGGAEVRFF,TGTGCCACCAGTGGGGGCGGCGGGGCGGAGGTCCGGTTCTTC
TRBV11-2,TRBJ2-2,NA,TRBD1,CASSSNRGSAGELFF,TGTGCCAGCAGCTCGAACAGGGGGAGTGCCGGGGAGCTGTTTTTT
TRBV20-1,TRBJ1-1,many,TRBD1,CSARVPGGAYTEAFF,TGCAGTGCTAGAGTCCCAGGGGGCGCGTACACTGAAGCTTTCTTT
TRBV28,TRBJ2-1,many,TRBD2,CASSLGLAGVQREQFF,TGTGCCAGCAGCCTCGGACTAGCGGGAGTCCAACGTGAGCAGTTCTTC
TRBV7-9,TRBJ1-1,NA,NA,CASSLGVNFPEAFF,TGTGCCAGCAGCTTAGGCGTGAACTTTCCTGAAGCTTTCTTT
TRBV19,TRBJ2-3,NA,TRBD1,CASSDRGGGADTQYF,TGTGCCAGTAGTGACAGGGGTGGTGGGGCAGATACGCAGTATTTT
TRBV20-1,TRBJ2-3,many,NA,CSASRRSGSTDTQYF,TGCAGTGCTAGTCGTCGGAGCGGTAGCACAGATACGCAGTATTTT
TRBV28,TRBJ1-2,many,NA,CASSLTSLRDGGYTF,TGTGCCAGCAGTTTAACGTCACTCAGGGATGGGGGCTACACCTTC
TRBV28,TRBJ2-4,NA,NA,CASSLMAEGKYF,TGTGCCAGCAGTTTAATGGCAGAGGGGAAGTACTTC
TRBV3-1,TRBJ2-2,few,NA,CASSLARAANTGELFF,TGTGCCAGCAGCCTAGCTAGGGCCGCGAACACCGGGGAGCTGTTTTTT
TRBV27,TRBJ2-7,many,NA,CASSPNRVPSYEQYF,TGTGCCAGCAGTCCGAACAGGGTCCCATCCTACGAGCAGTACTTC
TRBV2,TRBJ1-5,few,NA,CASSLGLQPQHF,TGTGCCAGCAGTCTGGGGCTTCAGCCCCAGCATTTT
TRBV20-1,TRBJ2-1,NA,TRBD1,CSARRQGAGLEQFF,TGCAGTGCTAGGCGCCAGGGGGCAGGGCTTGAGCAGTTCTTC
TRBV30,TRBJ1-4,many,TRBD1,CAWSEGGTLNEKLFF,TGTGCCTGGAGCGAAGGGGGCACCTTGAATGAAAAACTGTTTTTT
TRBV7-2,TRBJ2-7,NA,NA,CASSSEGYEQYF,TGTGCCAGCAGCTCAGAGGGGTACGAGCAGTACTTC
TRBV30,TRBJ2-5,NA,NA,CAWSLGRRRETQYF,TGTGCCTGGAGCCTAGGACGAAGGAGAGAGACCCAGTACTTC
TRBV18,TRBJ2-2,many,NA,CASSLGGQNTGELFF,TGTGCCAGCAGCTTGGGGGGACAGAACACCGGGGAGCTGTTTTTT
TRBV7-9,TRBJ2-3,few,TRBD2,CASSVSPSGLRFPYTDTQYF,TGTGCCAGCAGCGTCAGCCCCTCGGGACTACGTTTCCCATACACAGATACGCAGTATTTT
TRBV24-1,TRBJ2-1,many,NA,CATSDPSTEHSYNEQFF,TGTGCCACCAGTGATCCGTCGACAGAGCACTCCTACAATGAGCAGTTCTTC